This T cell receptor (beta chain) is from a study of CD8 T cells in ankylosing spondylitis. Study conclusions and caveats: Made up of about eight highly homologous variants, a TCR beta motif appeared characteristic of ankylosing spondylitis blood. Previously reported in reactive arthritis synovial fluid and blood were some of the motif variants.

In TCRdb, the 5' RACE reads were re-called with MiXCR into one record per CDR3 protein. Here the sample spans roughly 700,000 distinct CDR3 sequences, roughly 20% being singletons. CDR1 is MNHEY, CDR2 SMNVEV, per germline (reference sequence). The CDR3 loop spans 13 amino acids. V gave up 5 bases and J gave up 4 bases; unmatched junction bases: 4. Worth noting for this clonotype: Its antigen remains unknown.

This chain links TRBV27 with TRBJ2-7, with 8 positions matching TRBD1. The origin of this receptor is a male donor with ankylosing spondylitis. Sequencing was carried out using blood, either unsorted or a sorted T cell fraction (not recorded which). The CDR3 sequence is CASSRTGRYEQYF. The CDR3 DNA sequence: TGTGCCAGCAGTCGGACAGGGCGGTACGAGCAGTACTTC.